Listed below are T cell receptor beta chains from one sample, sequenced in a study of graft-versus-host responses after intestinal transplantation. Assay: immunoSEQ multiplex PCR; the TCRdb copy retains only in-frame clones and omits some. The table has about 80,000 clones, around 92% seen once. This specimen was PBMCs, taken 98 days after intestinal transplantation. The receptors shown here come from a human patient who received an intestinal transplant, so some T cells may come from the graft donor. Both conserved end residues are part of each CDR3.

TRBV28,CATLKGDGTDTQYF
TRBV15,CATSGERGAPYNEQFF
TRBV19,CASTGETQYF
TRBV10-2,CASSEDTGFYNEQFF
TRBV2,CASSIEKLFF
TRBV6-5,CASSYSWYTNTEAFF
TRBV2,CASSEEIPGQAAYSGANVLTF
TRBV19,CASALAGAYEQYF
TRBV2,CASSRDHDQPQHF
TRBV30,CAWTGASGGGYTF
TRBV9,CASSVKRGNIGSYEQCF
TRBV5-4,CASSPPFLGADTQYF
TRBV20-1,CSAVPPAAQYF
TRBV2,CASSDPLPWAHEQYF
TRBV6-6,CASSYWASGFTDTQYF
TRBV6-5,CASRGAPGNQPQHF
TRBV5-1,CASSLAGTSGRSSYNEQFF
TRBV28,CASSFQGAGTDTQYF
TRBV4-3,CASSQEQDSGYEQYF
TRBV4-2,CASSQEGEGGYGYTF
TRBV12-5,CASGLFSAATDYGYTF
TRBV18,CASSPNVAGGSTYEQYF
TRBV2,CASSEDAVFFYNEQFF
TRBV7-6,CASSPIHTGELFF
TRBV7-9,CASSGDRHYEQYF
TRBV6-1,CASRQFSGNTIYF
TRBV4-1,CASSHPGGSEQFF
TRBV7-9,CASSLEARTGEQYF
TRBV2,CASSEGFTGELFF
TRBV4-1,CASSQSRVDYGYTF
TRBV7-9,CASSLATSGGYEQYF
TRBV2,CASVRTVDQPQHF
TRBV7-3,CASSLKTGNQPQHF
TRBV11-2,CASSLTGTGTGAFF
TRBV6-5,CASRGSSYEQYF
TRBV6-8,CASSYSTRGLKPQHF
TRBV27,CATQVGAENTEAFF
TRBV10-3,CATLGRDSFYEQYF
TRBV28,CASSLAGAHPTDTQYF
TRBV30,CAWSVLAEETQYF